Listed below are T cell receptor beta chains from one sample, sequenced in a study of OX40 agonist ivuxolimab in advanced cancers. Some clones are missing from TCRdb's copy, which holds only in-frame ones; the method was immunoSEQ multiplex PCR. Seen here are about 67,000 clones, 85% observed once, and the top ten hold around 2%. The material sequenced was CD4+ or CD8+ T cells sorted from blood, taken in a trial of the OX40 agonist ivuxolimab. These receptors all stem from an adult with an advanced solid tumor such as melanoma, head and neck, liver or kidney cancer. Both conserved end residues are part of each CDR3. A D gene is named only where the DNA matches it firmly. The size entry is marked missing in some rows and otherwise reads once, few, many or a size class.

clone size: once; D gene: TRBD1; J gene: TRBJ2-5; CDR3 length: 13; V gene: TRBV19; CDR3 protein: CASSTTGGETQYF; CDR3 DNA: TGTGCCAGTAGTACTACAGGGGGAGAGACCCAGTACTTC
clone size: -; D gene: TRBD1; J gene: TRBJ2-7; CDR3 length: 14; V gene: TRBV5-1; CDR3 protein: CASSRDRATYEQYF; CDR3 DNA: TGCGCCAGCAGCCGGGACAGGGCCACCTACGAGCAGTACTTC
clone size: -; D gene: -; J gene: TRBJ1-1; CDR3 length: 15; V gene: TRBV7-8; CDR3 protein: CASSSRLSRGTEAFF; CDR3 DNA: TGTGCCAGCAGCTCTCGACTCTCCCGGGGCACTGAAGCTTTCTTT
clone size: -; D gene: TRBD2; J gene: TRBJ2-2; CDR3 length: 14; V gene: TRBV5-4; CDR3 protein: CASSTGLAEGELFF; CDR3 DNA: TGTGCCAGCAGCACGGGACTAGCGGAAGGGGAGCTGTTTTTT
clone size: -; D gene: TRBD1; J gene: TRBJ2-3; CDR3 length: 14; V gene: TRBV19; CDR3 protein: CASSTGASTDTQYF; CDR3 DNA: TGTGCCAGTAGCACAGGGGCGAGCACAGATACGCAGTATTTT
clone size: -; D gene: TRBD1; J gene: TRBJ2-2; CDR3 length: 19; V gene: TRBV28; CDR3 protein: CASSPRTGRVEANTGELFF; CDR3 DNA: TGTGCCAGCAGTCCCCGGACAGGGAGAGTTGAGGCGAACACCGGGGAGCTGTTTTTT
clone size: once; D gene: -; J gene: TRBJ1-1; CDR3 length: 15; V gene: TRBV6-1; CDR3 protein: CASSDYRWEPTEAFF; CDR3 DNA: TGTGCCAGCAGTGATTATCGGTGGGAACCGACTGAAGCTTTCTTT
clone size: -; D gene: -; J gene: TRBJ2-4; CDR3 length: 14; V gene: TRBV2; CDR3 protein: CASSDGPQVNIQYF; CDR3 DNA: TGTGCCAGCAGTGACGGCCCTCAAGTGAACATTCAGTACTTC
clone size: -; D gene: -; J gene: TRBJ2-5; CDR3 length: 13; V gene: TRBV2; CDR3 protein: CASSRDLEETQYF; CDR3 DNA: TGTGCCAGCAGCCGGGACTTGGAGGAGACCCAGTACTTC
clone size: -; D gene: -; J gene: TRBJ1-2; CDR3 length: 13; V gene: TRBV2; CDR3 protein: CAGRRDLGWGYTF; CDR3 DNA: TGTGCCGGACGCCGGGACCTAGGTTGGGGCTACACCTTC
clone size: -; D gene: TRBD1; J gene: TRBJ2-5; CDR3 length: 15; V gene: TRBV5-1; CDR3 protein: CASSLGTGVGETQYF; CDR3 DNA: TGCGCCAGCAGCTTAGGGACAGGGGTCGGGGAGACCCAGTACTTC
clone size: -; D gene: -; J gene: TRBJ2-5; CDR3 length: 14; V gene: TRBV28; CDR3 protein: CASTFGSFRETQYF; CDR3 DNA: TGTGCCAGCACCTTCGGATCTTTCAGAGAGACCCAGTACTTC
clone size: -; D gene: -; J gene: TRBJ1-1; CDR3 length: 13; V gene: TRBV5-1; CDR3 protein: CASSLDKNTEAFF; CDR3 DNA: TGCGCCAGCAGCTTGGACAAAAACACTGAAGCTTTCTTT
clone size: -; D gene: -; J gene: TRBJ2-2; CDR3 length: 14; V gene: TRBV6-1; CDR3 protein: CASTGWGVGGELFF; CDR3 DNA: TGTGCCAGCACCGGATGGGGAGTGGGCGGGGAGCTGTTTTTT
clone size: -; D gene: -; J gene: TRBJ1-4; CDR3 length: 14; V gene: TRBV5-6; CDR3 protein: CASSSPSGEQKLFF; CDR3 DNA: TGTGCCAGCAGCTCCCCGTCGGGGGAGCAAAAACTGTTTTTT
clone size: -; D gene: -; J gene: TRBJ2-1; CDR3 length: 14; V gene: TRBV7-3; CDR3 protein: CASSPLGVGTEQFF; CDR3 DNA: TGTGCCAGCAGCCCCCTAGGGGTTGGGACTGAGCAGTTCTTC
clone size: -; D gene: -; J gene: TRBJ1-2; CDR3 length: 15; V gene: TRBV2; CDR3 protein: CASSHTGEGMNGYTF; CDR3 DNA: TGTGCCAGCAGTCACACGGGGGAGGGGATGAATGGCTACACCTTC
clone size: -; D gene: -; J gene: TRBJ2-7; CDR3 length: 12; V gene: TRBV29-1; CDR3 protein: CSVGTDYYEQYF; CDR3 DNA: TGCAGCGTTGGGACGGATTACTACGAGCAGTACTTC
clone size: -; D gene: TRBD2; J gene: TRBJ2-5; CDR3 length: 14; V gene: TRBV2; CDR3 protein: CASSVAGDQETQYF; CDR3 DNA: TGTGCCAGCTCCGTGGCGGGAGACCAAGAGACCCAGTACTTC
clone size: -; D gene: TRBD1; J gene: TRBJ2-1; CDR3 length: 15; V gene: TRBV5-4; CDR3 protein: CASSSPGTGPREQFF; CDR3 DNA: TGTGCCAGCAGCTCCCCCGGGACAGGGCCCCGGGAGCAGTTCTTC
clone size: -; D gene: TRBD1; J gene: TRBJ2-3; CDR3 length: 15; V gene: TRBV2; CDR3 protein: CASILTGDGTDTQYF; CDR3 DNA: TGTGCCAGCATCCTAACAGGGGACGGCACAGATACGCAGTATTTT
clone size: -; D gene: -; J gene: TRBJ1-5; CDR3 length: 12; V gene: TRBV28; CDR3 protein: CATGFIDQPQHF; CDR3 DNA: TGTGCCACCGGCTTTATAGATCAGCCCCAGCATTTT
clone size: -; D gene: TRBD2; J gene: TRBJ2-3; CDR3 length: 16; V gene: TRBV9; CDR3 protein: CASSVVSGGLADTQYF; CDR3 DNA: TGTGCCAGCAGCGTAGTTAGCGGGGGATTGGCAGATACGCAGTATTTT
clone size: once; D gene: -; J gene: TRBJ2-2; CDR3 length: 14; V gene: TRBV7-2; CDR3 protein: CASSLAPGAGELFF; CDR3 DNA: TGTGCCAGCAGCTTAGCGCCAGGGGCCGGGGAGCTGTTTTTT
clone size: -; D gene: TRBD2; J gene: TRBJ2-1; CDR3 length: 15; V gene: TRBV2; CDR3 protein: CASSARLAGGNEQFF; CDR3 DNA: TGTGCCAGCAGTGCCAGACTAGCGGGGGGGAATGAGCAGTTCTTC
clone size: -; D gene: TRBD1; J gene: TRBJ1-1; CDR3 length: 14; V gene: TRBV5-1; CDR3 protein: CASSRGQGVPEAFF; CDR3 DNA: TGCGCCAGCAGCCGAGGACAGGGAGTCCCTGAAGCTTTCTTT
clone size: -; D gene: -; J gene: TRBJ2-2; CDR3 length: 15; V gene: TRBV9; CDR3 protein: CASSVGTTNIGELFF; CDR3 DNA: TGTGCCAGCAGCGTAGGGACTACAAACATCGGGGAGCTGTTTTTT
clone size: -; D gene: TRBD1; J gene: TRBJ2-3; CDR3 length: 15; V gene: TRBV5-4; CDR3 protein: CASSQRTGGTDTQYF; CDR3 DNA: TGTGCCAGCAGCCAGCGGACAGGGGGCACAGATACGCAGTATTTT
clone size: -; D gene: -; J gene: TRBJ1-4; CDR3 length: 16; V gene: TRBV5-1; CDR3 protein: CASSLLPTLGDEKLFF; CDR3 DNA: TGCGCCAGCAGCTTACTCCCCACCCTGGGCGATGAAAAACTGTTTTTT
clone size: -; D gene: TRBD1; J gene: TRBJ1-5; CDR3 length: 14; V gene: TRBV2; CDR3 protein: CASRSDRDVQPQHF; CDR3 DNA: TGTGCCAGCAGGTCGGACAGGGATGTTCAGCCCCAGCATTTT
clone size: -; D gene: -; J gene: TRBJ1-3; CDR3 length: 17; V gene: TRBV14; CDR3 protein: CASSPLGSGLDGNTIYF; CDR3 DNA: TGTGCCAGCAGCCCCCTCGGTTCTGGTCTCGATGGAAACACCATATATTTT
clone size: -; D gene: TRBD2; J gene: TRBJ2-1; CDR3 length: 19; V gene: TRBV5-1; CDR3 protein: CASSLGSGSSDPFYNEQFF; CDR3 DNA: TGCGCCAGCAGCTTGGGGAGCGGGAGTTCCGATCCTTTCTACAATGAGCAGTTCTTC
clone size: -; D gene: -; J gene: TRBJ2-2; CDR3 length: 18; V gene: TRBV7-2; CDR3 protein: CASSPLAVWRANTGELFF; CDR3 DNA: TGTGCCAGCAGCCCACTCGCGGTTTGGAGAGCGAACACCGGGGAGCTGTTTTTT
clone size: -; D gene: TRBD1; J gene: TRBJ1-4; CDR3 length: 15; V gene: TRBV9; CDR3 protein: CASSVEGQGDEKLFF; CDR3 DNA: TGTGCCAGCAGCGTAGAGGGACAGGGCGACGAAAAACTGTTTTTT
clone size: -; D gene: -; J gene: TRBJ1-1; CDR3 length: 15; V gene: TRBV7-8; CDR3 protein: CASSLSYQGSTEAFF; CDR3 DNA: TGTGCCAGCAGCTTATCCTATCAGGGGAGCACTGAAGCTTTCTTT
clone size: few; D gene: TRBD1; J gene: TRBJ1-5; CDR3 length: 13; V gene: TRBV18; CDR3 protein: CASSEGQNQPQHF; CDR3 DNA: TGTGCCAGCTCAGAGGGACAGAATCAGCCCCAGCATTTT
clone size: -; D gene: -; J gene: TRBJ2-6; CDR3 length: 15; V gene: TRBV7-3; CDR3 protein: CASSSGTPGANVLTF; CDR3 DNA: TGTGCCAGCAGCTCCGGGACTCCCGGGGCCAACGTCCTGACTTTC
clone size: once; D gene: -; J gene: TRBJ1-2; CDR3 length: 12; V gene: TRBV6-5; CDR3 protein: CASSDYGVGYTF; CDR3 DNA: TGTGCCAGCAGTGACTACGGGGTTGGCTACACCTTC
clone size: few; D gene: -; J gene: TRBJ2-1; CDR3 length: 13; V gene: TRBV2; CDR3 protein: CASRWDGNNEQFF; CDR3 DNA: TGTGCCAGCAGGTGGGACGGGAACAATGAGCAGTTCTTC
clone size: few; D gene: -; J gene: TRBJ1-5; CDR3 length: 13; V gene: TRBV21-1; CDR3 protein: CASGKGSNQPQHF; CDR3 DNA: TGTGCCAGCGGAAAAGGGTCCAATCAGCCCCAGCATTTT
clone size: -; D gene: -; J gene: TRBJ2-1; CDR3 length: 17; V gene: TRBV28; CDR3 protein: CASTSPWAGSSYNEQFF; CDR3 DNA: TGTGCCAGCACCTCTCCTTGGGCAGGGAGCTCCTACAATGAGCAGTTCTTC
clone size: few; D gene: -; J gene: TRBJ1-2; CDR3 length: 14; V gene: TRBV19; CDR3 protein: CASSMSGTGYGYTF; CDR3 DNA: TGTGCCAGTAGTATGTCAGGGACGGGCTATGGCTACACCTTC
clone size: once; D gene: -; J gene: TRBJ1-2; CDR3 length: 14; V gene: TRBV6-5; CDR3 protein: CASGKAGINYGYTF; CDR3 DNA: TGTGCCAGCGGGAAGGCCGGGATTAACTATGGCTACACCTTC
clone size: -; D gene: -; J gene: TRBJ2-2; CDR3 length: 14; V gene: TRBV2; CDR3 protein: CASSPVTDTGELFF; CDR3 DNA: TGTGCCAGCAGCCCGGTAACAGACACCGGGGAGCTGTTTTTT
clone size: -; D gene: -; J gene: TRBJ2-4; CDR3 length: 15; V gene: TRBV15; CDR3 protein: CATSRPTGGANIQYF; CDR3 DNA: TGTGCCACCAGCAGACCAACCGGAGGGGCCAACATTCAGTACTTC
clone size: -; D gene: -; J gene: TRBJ2-3; CDR3 length: 13; V gene: TRBV11-3; CDR3 protein: CASSHTNTDTQYF; CDR3 DNA: TGTGCCAGCAGCCACACTAACACAGATACGCAGTATTTT
clone size: -; D gene: -; J gene: TRBJ2-3; CDR3 length: 14; V gene: TRBV4-1; CDR3 protein: CASSRDSSTDTQYF; CDR3 DNA: TGCGCCAGCAGCCGTGATTCAAGCACAGATACGCAGTATTTT
clone size: few; D gene: -; J gene: TRBJ2-7; CDR3 length: 15; V gene: TRBV14; CDR3 protein: CASSQEGRSTYEQYF; CDR3 DNA: TGTGCCAGCAGCCAAGAAGGGCGCAGCACCTACGAGCAGTACTTC
clone size: -; D gene: -; J gene: TRBJ1-5; CDR3 length: 13; V gene: TRBV18; CDR3 protein: CASSPVDNQPQHF; CDR3 DNA: TGTGCCAGCTCACCGGTAGACAATCAGCCCCAGCATTTT
clone size: few; D gene: TRBD2; J gene: TRBJ2-5; CDR3 length: 14; V gene: TRBV6-1; CDR3 protein: CASTLAGGRETQYF; CDR3 DNA: TGTGCCAGCACACTAGCGGGGGGTAGGGAGACCCAGTACTTC
clone size: -; D gene: -; J gene: TRBJ2-6; CDR3 length: 16; V gene: TRBV28; CDR3 protein: CASSPLGDSGANVLTF; CDR3 DNA: TGTGCCAGCAGTCCCCTAGGTGATTCTGGGGCCAACGTCCTGACTTTC
clone size: once; D gene: -; J gene: TRBJ1-1; CDR3 length: 13; V gene: TRBV6-6; CDR3 protein: CASLWGEKAEAFF; CDR3 DNA: TGTGCCAGCCTCTGGGGTGAGAAAGCTGAAGCTTTCTTT
clone size: -; D gene: TRBD2; J gene: TRBJ2-1; CDR3 length: 16; V gene: TRBV15; CDR3 protein: CATSRGETSADNEQFF; CDR3 DNA: TGTGCCACCAGCAGGGGGGAGACTAGCGCCGACAATGAGCAGTTCTTC
clone size: -; D gene: TRBD2; J gene: TRBJ2-7; CDR3 length: 14; V gene: TRBV7-2; CDR3 protein: CASSSNSGAYEQYF; CDR3 DNA: TGTGCCAGCAGCTCCAATAGCGGGGCCTACGAGCAGTACTTC
clone size: few; D gene: -; J gene: TRBJ1-2; CDR3 length: 14; V gene: TRBV19; CDR3 protein: CASSRIGADYGYTF; CDR3 DNA: TGTGCCAGTAGCAGAATCGGGGCTGACTATGGCTACACCTTC